This TCR beta chain comes out of a study of blood T cell repertoires in COVID-19. On the study more broadly: The United States, Italy and Spain provided the acute and convalescent COVID-19 samples.

Each participant's cohort was designated according to participant-reported clinical history. This clone has a handful of counts. TCRdb keeps only in-frame clones here, not all; method: immunoSEQ multiplex PCR. Here the sample spans roughly 190,000 clones, approximately 88% being singletons. From germline, CDR1 is LGHDT and CDR2 YNNKEL (reference sequence). This CDR3 has 15 residues. Trimming at V came to 4 bases and at J to 5 bases, leaving 5 bases not matched to a gene. This sequence joins TRBV3-1 (or the pseudogene TRBV3-2) and TRBJ2-3; 11 positions agree with TRBD1. The sequence came from a woman between 25 and 40 years old who had recovered from COVID-19. The sequenced sample consisted of PBMCs or T cells enriched from blood (not recorded which). The CDR3 sequence: CASSPGQGAVDTQYF. The CDR3 DNA follows: TGTGCCAGCAGCCCTGGACAGGGGGCCGTAGATACGCAGTATTTT.